This T cell receptor (beta chain) was profiled in a study of blood T cell repertoires in COVID-19. The assay was immunoSEQ multiplex PCR, and TCRdb's table has in-frame clones only and misses some. The sample comprises under 350,000 clones, around 87% of which are singletons, and over 1% rests with the top ten. The V gene end was trimmed by 1 base and the J gene end by 3 bases; junction bases not matched to a gene: 5. CDR3 length: 16 amino acids. Per the germline V gene, CDR1 is SGHTA and CDR2 is FQGNSA. This receptor was obtained from an older man with acute or convalescent COVID-19. V is TRBV7-2 and J is TRBJ2-7; TRBD2 matches 11 bases. Sample: peripheral blood. The CDR3 DNA sequence: TGTGCCAGCAGCTTAGATGGTAGCGGGAGGGGCTACGAGCAGTACTTC. It yields the protein CASSLDGSGRGYEQYF.